These 28 T cell receptor beta chains originate from one sample sequenced in a study of vaccination and CD4 T cells after COVID-19. Specified treatment: roughly 11-day PBMC culture with coronavirus spike peptide pools or control peptides (ViraFEST assay). These receptors have no identified antigens. With the Oncomine TCR Beta short-read assay, DNA from cultured CD4+ T cells was sequenced. Using its own MiXCR run on the PCR reads, TCRdb lists one record per CDR3 protein. The sample shows roughly 8,500 distinct CDR3 sequences, 60% to 75% of them seen only once. The sequencing input was CD4+ T cells from blood, cultured in vitro. These TCRs come from a human donor who had recovered from COVID-19.

There are a few counts of this clonotype. This chain joins TRBV7-9 and TRBJ1-6, with 8 nucleotides matching TRBD1. Trimming removed 6 bases from V and 4 bases from J; junction bases left unmatched: 8. Germline V gene lookup returns CDR1 SEHNR and CDR2 FQNEAQ (reference sequence). The CDR3 contains 16 residues. CDR3 sequence reads: CASSSLWTGYNSPLHF. The CDR3 DNA reads TGTGCCAGCAGTTCTCTCTGGACAGGGTATAATTCACCCCTCCACTTT.

The chain uses TRBV6-2 or TRBV6-3 and TRBJ1-2, with D unresolved. Germline lookup yields CDR1 MNHEY and CDR2 SVGEGT. This CDR3 region has 13 residues. Trimming took off 2 bases at V and 2 bases at J, with 6 bases between the two ends. This CDR3 reads CASSYDPNYGYTF. The CDR3 DNA sequence: TGTGCCAGCAGTTACGACCCCAACTATGGCTACACCTTC.

The V gene is TRBV6-1, the J gene TRBJ2-2; no clear D gene. V dropped 1 base and J dropped 5 bases, with 11 bases sitting between them. The CDR3 contains 15 residues. Germline CDR1 is MNHNS and CDR2 is SASEGT. The CDR3 is CASSEESRLTGELFF. The CDR3 DNA is TGTGCCAGCAGTGAAGAAAGCCGGCTAACCGGGGAGCTGTTTTTT.

This clonotype came up a few times. The chain has TRBV6-2 or TRBV6-3 and TRBJ2-3; 9 nucleotides align to TRBD2. CDR1 is MNHEY and CDR2 is SVGEGT in the germline V gene. This CDR3 spans 15 amino acids. V was clipped by 7 bases and J by 5 bases; unmatched bases: 10. The CDR3 region is CASTTGLAGRDTQYF. CDR3 nucleotides: TGTGCCAGCACCACGGGTCTAGCGGGGAGAGATACGCAGTATTTT.

This clonotype was seen only a few times. CDR3 DNA sequence: TGTGCCAGCAAGGCGCGATTTGGTTCAACTGAAGCTTTCTTT. Amino acid sequence: CASKARFGSTEAFF. The V and J genes are TRBV28 and TRBJ1-1; no reliable D call. Trimming took off 7 bases at V and 5 bases at J, with 17 bases between the two ends. The CDR3 is made up of 14 amino acids. Germline CDR1 is MDHEN and CDR2 is SYDVKM.

Only one count was recorded for this clonotype. The V gene is TRBV18, the J gene TRBJ1-1, with a weak D call TRBD1 (5 bases). This CDR3 is 15 amino acids long. V lost 4 bases to trimming and J lost 3 bases, with 15 bases between them. Germline values: CDR1 KGHSH, CDR2 LQKENI. The CDR3 loop reads CASSLPTGGDTEAFF. In nucleotides, the CDR3 is TGTGCCAGCTCACTACCTACGGGAGGGGACACTGAAGCTTTCTTT.

This clonotype appeared once. The chain carries TRBV20-1 and TRBJ1-6, with TRBD1 matching 10 bases. V lost 3 bases and J lost 7; bases outside the gene matches: 12. The length of the CDR3 is 17 residues. In germline, CDR1 is DFQATT, CDR2 SNEGSKA (reference sequence). CDR3 sequence (DNA): TGCAGTGCTAGGGGGGGACAGGGGATAAGTGACAATTCACCCCTCCACTTT. Its translation: CSARGGQGISDNSPLHF.

This clonotype was found a few times. The V and J genes are TRBV6-1 and TRBJ1-1; D remains ambiguous. The ends were cut back, 6 bases at V and 1 base at J, with 6 bases in the middle. Looked up from germline, CDR1 is MNHNS and CDR2 is SASEGT. The CDR3 covers 12 residues. CDR3 sequence: CASREANTEAFF. CDR3 bases: TGTGCCAGCAGGGAGGCGAACACTGAAGCTTTCTTT.

This clonotype was recorded only once. The J gene is TRBJ1-6, the V gene TRBV7-9; the D is unclear. V was trimmed by 5 bases and J by 6 bases, leaving 11 bases between them. The CDR3 consists of 14 residues. Germline loops: CDR1 SEHNR, CDR2 FQNEAQ (reference sequence). The CDR3 region has the DNA TGTGCCAGCAGCCGGACGGGAACTAATTCACCCCTCCACTTT. This codes for CASSRTGTNSPLHF.

The chain links TRBV2 to TRBJ2-3; possibly TRBD2 for D (5 bases). The CDR3 totals 13 residues. Trimming shortened V by 9 bases and J by 2 bases, and 12 bases separated the two germline ends. Germline V gene data show CDR1 as SNHLY and CDR2 as FYNNEI. The CDR3 reads CASVALSTDTQYF. In nucleotides, the CDR3 is TGTGCCAGTGTAGCGTTATCCACAGATACGCAGTATTTT. Based on the CDR3 plus reference TRBV2 and TRBJ2-3, the full variable domain is EPEVTQTPSHQVTQMGQEVILRCVPISNHLYFYWYRQILGQKVEFLVSFYNNEISEKSEIFDDQFSVERPDGSNFTLKIRSTKLEDSAMYFCASVALSTDTQYFGPGTRLTVL.

This clonotype has a single count. The chain carries TRBV29-1 and TRBJ2-3, with D tentatively TRBD1 (6 bases). V was cut by 7 bases and J by 1 base, with 15 bases left in between. Germline V gives CDR1 SQVTM, CDR2 ANQGSEA. The CDR3 has 14 residues. The CDR3 spells CSGRRGIGTDTQYF. The CDR3 coding sequence is TGCAGCGGCCGAAGGGGGATCGGCACAGATACGCAGTATTTT.

V and J are TRBV6-1 and TRBJ1-1, with 7 bases aligning to TRBD1. Germline CDR1 and CDR2: MNHNS and SASEGT. This CDR3 has 13 amino acids. J was trimmed by 8 bases and V by 2 bases; bases with no gene match: 5. In DNA, the CDR3 is TGTGCCAGCAGTGAAAGCCGGGACAGCGAAGCTTTCTTT. This sequence encodes CASSESRDSEAFF.

The chain has TRBV24-1 and TRBJ2-5, with 8 bases aligning to TRBD1. The CDR3 totals 15 residues. V lost 1 base and J lost 3; bases outside the gene matches: 3. Germline CDR1 is KGHDR and CDR2 is SFDVKD. DNA for the CDR3: TGTGCCACCAGTGATTTCGGACAGGGCGAAGAGACCCAGTACTTC. This codes for CATSDFGQGEETQYF.

The genes are TRBV10-1 and TRBJ1-3; D perhaps matches TRBD1 (5 bases). Trimming took 2 bases from V and 6 from J, leaving 14 bases between them. From germline, CDR1 is WNHNN and CDR2 SYGVQD (reference sequence). The CDR3 extends over 15 amino acids. The CDR3 region has the DNA TGCGCCAGCAGTGAGGGTTCGCCAGGGAAAAACACCATATATTTT. Its translation: CASSEGSPGKNTIYF.

The DNA of the CDR3 is TGTGCCAGTAGTATAGAGACAATGGGGACAGGGCTGGGTCAGCCCCAGCATTTT. Its translation is CASSIETMGTGLGQPQHF. The chain uses TRBV19 and TRBJ1-5; TRBD1 matches at 9 bases. J was trimmed by 6 bases and V by 0 bases; bases with no gene match: 12. Per germline, CDR1 LNHDA and CDR2 SQIVND (reference sequence). This CDR3 is 18 amino acids long.

This sequence joins TRBV6-1 and TRBJ2-7; 9 positions match TRBD2. Trimming removed 10 bases from V and 4 bases from J; junction bases left unmatched: 11. The CDR3 has 14 residues. Looked up from germline, CDR1 is MNHNS and CDR2 is SASEGT. In nucleotides, the CDR3 is TGTGCCACCAGGGAGCGGGGGGCGGATTACGAGCAGTACTTC. Encoded protein: CATRERGADYEQYF.

This chain connects TRBV28 to TRBJ2-3, with D perhaps matching TRBD1 (5 bases). Trimming left V 5 bases short and J 3 bases short, with 12 bases between. The germline V gene has CDR1 MDHEN and CDR2 SYDVKM. The CDR3 runs 14 residues. The DNA of the CDR3 is TGTGCCAGCAGTCCCCAGGGCCCGACAGATACGCAGTATTTT. Protein: CASSPQGPTDTQYF.

The V and J genes are TRBV10-3 and TRBJ1-1, with D hard to call. CDR1 is ENHRY and CDR2 is SYGVKD in the germline V gene. Deletions cut 2 bases from V and 7 bases from J, with 11 bases between. The CDR3 totals 13 residues. This CDR3 reads CAISEREGLEAFF. Written as DNA, the CDR3 is TGTGCCATCAGTGAGAGGGAAGGGCTTGAAGCTTTCTTT.

In its sample, this clonotype was seen a few times. The chain has TRBV27 and TRBJ1-6; 7 nucleotides match TRBD1. The germline CDR1 and CDR2 sequences are MNHEY and SMNVEV (reference sequence). CDR3 length: 14 residues. V gave up 6 bases and J gave up 6 bases; unmatched junction bases: 5. CDR3: CASSYTGVNSPLHF. CDR3 nucleotides: TGTGCCAGCAGCTATACAGGGGTTAATTCACCCCTCCACTTT.

The chain carries TRBV4-2 and TRBJ2-3, with 9 bases that match TRBD2. Germline lookup yields CDR1 LGHNA and CDR2 YNFKEQ. Trimming at V came to 2 bases and at J to 5 bases, leaving 14 bases not matched to a gene. This CDR3 has 18 amino acids. The CDR3 reads CASSQKGVAGASGDTQYF. Here the CDR3 DNA reads TGTGCCAGCAGCCAAAAGGGTGTAGCGGGAGCTTCCGGAGATACGCAGTATTTT.

The chain uses TRBV21-1 and TRBJ2-5; the table names TRBD1, a call not compared with the DNA. TRBV21-1 is a pseudogene. The CDR3 sequence is 17 residues long. CDR3 residues: CASSKEKGTGTKETQYF. As DNA, the CDR3 is TGTGCCAGCAGCAAAGAGAAGGGGACAGGGACTAAAGAGACCCAGTACTTC.

The V call is TRBV5-6, the J call TRBJ1-6, with 8 bases that match TRBD1. There are 15 residues in the CDR3. Germline CDR1 reads SGHDT; CDR2 reads YYEEEE. Trimming at V came to 4 bases and at J to 5 bases, leaving 5 bases not matched to a gene. The CDR3 loop reads CASSGNRGNNSPLHF. CDR3 in DNA: TGTGCCAGCAGCGGGAACAGGGGGAATAATTCACCCCTCCACTTT.

The chain uses TRBV20-1 and TRBJ2-7; 11 positions agree with TRBD1. The CDR3 consists of 16 residues. Germline lookup yields CDR1 DFQATT and CDR2 SNEGSKA (reference sequence). With 0 bases clipped from V and 5 bases from J, the junction kept 9 bases outside the gene matches. CDR3 region: CSARDSGQGAGDEQYF. The CDR3 nucleotides read TGCAGTGCTAGAGACTCCGGACAGGGGGCAGGAGACGAGCAGTACTTC.

This clonotype has a handful of counts. The J gene is TRBJ1-1, the V gene TRBV6-1, with a possible D match to TRBD1 (6 bases). The V gene lost 8 bases and the J gene lost 0 bases, with 13 bases spanning the gap. CDR1 and CDR2 (germline): MNHNS, SASEGT. This CDR3 contains 14 residues. CDR3 sequence: CASRRGLMNTEAFF. The CDR3 DNA reads TGTGCCAGCCGCCGGGGGCTGATGAACACTGAAGCTTTCTTT.

The rearrangement joins TRBV6-5 to TRBJ2-7, with TRBD2 matching over 10 bases. V lost 2 bases, J lost 7 bases, and 11 bases stayed unmatched. Germline V gene lookup returns CDR1 MNHEY and CDR2 SVGAGI. CDR3 length: 16 residues. The CDR3 nucleotides read TGTGCCAGCAGTTACGGGGCAGCGGGGGGGCCGGAGGAGCAGTACTTC. The encoded protein is CASSYGAAGGPEEQYF.

The genes are TRBV6-2 or TRBV6-3 and TRBJ2-5; D unclear. Germline-derived CDR1 and CDR2 are MNHEY and SVGEGT. The ends were cut back, 7 bases at V and 0 bases at J, with 12 bases in the middle. The CDR3 covers 14 residues. The CDR3 loop is CASTRAPYQETQYF. The CDR3 DNA reads as TGTGCCAGCACTAGGGCCCCATACCAAGAGACCCAGTACTTC.

This chain uses TRBV7-2 with TRBJ2-2, with D hard to call. CDR1 and CDR2 (germline): SGHTA, FQGNSA. This CDR3 is 17 amino acids long. V gave up 4 bases and J gave up 1 base, with 16 bases separating them. CDR3: CASSSPKGSVNTGELFF. The CDR3 coding sequence is TGTGCCAGCAGCTCCCCTAAAGGTTCGGTGAACACCGGGGAGCTGTTTTTT.

This chain's CDR3 is CASSYSENTEAFF. CDR3 in DNA: TGTGCCAGCAGTTACTCAGAAAACACTGAAGCTTTCTTT. The J gene is TRBJ1-1, the V gene TRBV6-5; the D is unclear. Deletions cut 0 bases from V and 2 bases from J, with 4 bases between. The CDR3 runs 13 residues. The V gene's germline CDR1 is MNHEY and CDR2 SVGAGI.